Detailed here is one T cell receptor (beta chain). Per the original data handling: Cell counts per sample came from amplifying reference gene primers. The repertoire was sequenced with immunoSEQ multiplex PCR; TCRdb's copy has only in-frame clones and lacks some. From that table come the V and J calls and clone size; the DNA was used to work out D and trimming. This table holds approximately 210,000 clones, 65% to 85% found once. This sample was taken from a study of blood T cell repertoires in COVID-19. Study-wide context: COVID-19 samples collected from the United States, Italy and Spain covered acute and convalescent phases. Sources were T cells, B-cell-depleted T cells, or PBMCs; the material itself was cDNA or gDNA.

This CDR3 comprises 16 residues. The germline V gene encodes CDR1 SGHRS and CDR2 YFSETQ. V lost 1 base and J 4 bases, leaving 17 bases between the germline ends. The source is a man aged 50 to 59 with active or convalescent COVID-19. The rearrangement joins TRBV5-1 to TRBJ1-1, with a tentative D call TRBD1 (6 bases). The sample comprised peripheral blood. The CDR3 loop is CASSLRAGTLSTEAFF. The CDR3 DNA sequence: TGCGCCAGCAGCTTGCGAGCCGGGACATTGAGCACTGAAGCTTTCTTT.